This TCR beta chain was recorded in a study of blood T cell repertoires in COVID-19. Germline V CDR1 and CDR2: SGHDT, YYEEEE. The germline V and J ends were trimmed by 1 base and 1 base, with 9 bases remaining between them. This CDR3 region has 15 residues. Libraries were prepared by immunoSEQ multiplex PCR; TCRdb keeps only in-frame clonotypes and omits some of them. The top ten clones hold approximately 6.8% of a sample with about 90,000 clones, approximately 80% of them seen once. The chain uses TRBV5-6 and TRBJ2-1; unclear D gene. This receptor was identified in a man between 65 and 80 years old with acute or convalescent COVID-19. Sequences were obtained from peripheral blood. The CDR3 DNA reads as TGTGCCAGCAGCTTGTTAACTGAGTCCTACAATGAGCAGTTCTTC. Residues: CASSLLTESYNEQFF.